This T cell receptor beta chain is from a study of cytomegalovirus exposure and HLA in healthy donors. Study findings and constraints: While the bulk of TCR sequences proved rare, some public TCRs turned up in many donors.

PCR involved 60 Vbeta and 13 Jbeta primers. Repertoires were generated with immunoSEQ multiplex PCR, while TCRdb's copy carries only in-frame clones and drops some. Among roughly 160,000 clones listed, 80% to 85% were seen once. To note about this clone: Antigen specificity is unknown.

After removal of 0 bases from V and 1 base from J, the junction contained 1 base not matched to a gene. CDR1 SGDLS and CDR2 YYNGEE come from the germline V gene. This CDR3 region has 15 residues. This clonotype was sampled from a boy between 2 and 10 years old in good health and CMV-seronegative. Sequenced material: PBMCs. This chain connects TRBV9 to TRBJ2-7; TRBD2 aligns across 10 bases. The CDR3 DNA follows: TGTGCCAGCAGCGTAGCTAGCGGGGGTTCCTACGAGCAGTACTTC. Residues: CASSVASGGSYEQYF.